Given below is one T cell receptor (beta chain) in context. This sample is drawn from a study of T cells after yellow fever vaccination. Background on the study: Where fractions had low cell numbers, libraries were prepared from them with the SMART-Seq v4 Ultra Low Input RNA kit.

With 0 bases removed from V and 2 bases from J, the gap between germline ends came to 9 bases. This CDR3 is 15 amino acids long. Per the germline V gene, CDR1 is SGDLS and CDR2 is YYNGEE. Conversion of TCR transcripts into cDNA relied on 5'RACE template switching, which added a universal primer site and UMIs. TCRdb reprocessed the 5' RACE reads with MiXCR, giving one entry per CDR3 protein. The table records about 130,000 distinct CDR3 sequences, roughly 8.2% of them present only once. This TCR was sampled from a man between 18 and 29 years old who received the YFV17D yellow fever vaccine. The J gene is TRBJ1-5, the V gene TRBV9; D not certain. Sequencing was performed on CD8+ T cells sorted from PBMCs, taken on the day of the yellow fever booster vaccination. CDR3 region: CASSVGRGGNQPQHF. CDR3 DNA sequence: TGTGCCAGCAGCGTAGGTAGAGGAGGCAATCAGCCCCAGCATTTT.